A selection of T cell receptor beta chains follows, all from one sample in a study of response to subunit inactivated influenza vaccine. One entry per CDR3 protein results from TCRdb running MiXCR on the RT-PCR reads. Of about 650,000 distinct CDR3 sequences listed, 15% to 19% are singletons. Here the sequenced sample was PBMCs from blood, taken less than 13 days after vaccination. These receptors were collected from a man aged 50-59 years who received an inactivated influenza vaccine. CDR3s include the opening cysteine and the closing phenylalanine or tryptophan. The D gene is left open where the match is weak. Rows give clone size only sometimes, using once, few, many, or a class for an expanded clone.

CDR3 protein: CAWSPHRGHQPQHF
CDR3 DNA: TGTGCCTGGAGTCCCCACAGGGGACATCAGCCCCAGCATTTT
V gene: TRBV30
clone size: -
J gene: TRBJ1-5
D gene: TRBD1

CDR3 protein: CASSLAVNRGPGELFF
CDR3 DNA: TGCGCCAGCAGCTTGGCAGTAAACAGGGGGCCCGGGGAGCTGTTTTTT
V gene: TRBV5-1
clone size: -
J gene: TRBJ2-2
D gene: TRBD1

CDR3 protein: CASSLSGRGLATDTQYF
CDR3 DNA: TGTGCCAGCAGTTTATCGGGCAGGGGCTTGGCAACAGATACGCAGTATTTT
V gene: TRBV12-3/TRBV12-4
clone size: -
J gene: TRBJ2-3
D gene: -

CDR3 protein: CASSPRDGFYEQYF
CDR3 DNA: TGCGCCAGCAGCCCTCGGGACGGGTTCTACGAGCAGTACTTC
V gene: TRBV4-3
clone size: few
J gene: TRBJ2-7
D gene: -

CDR3 protein: CATKEGNEQFF
CDR3 DNA: TGTGCCACCAAGGAGGGCAATGAGCAGTTCTTC
V gene: TRBV24-1
clone size: few
J gene: TRBJ2-1
D gene: -

CDR3 protein: CASGDGTGLPEQYF
CDR3 DNA: TGCGCCAGCGGGGATGGGACAGGGCTGCCCGAGCAGTACTTC
V gene: TRBV5-1
clone size: -
J gene: TRBJ2-7
D gene: TRBD1

CDR3 protein: CASSSPGRARYEQYF
CDR3 DNA: TGTGCCAGCAGTTCCCCGGGACGGGCGCGCTACGAGCAGTACTTC
V gene: TRBV28
clone size: -
J gene: TRBJ2-7
D gene: -

CDR3 protein: CSASSSGGRSYNEQFF
CDR3 DNA: TGCAGTGCTAGCTCTAGCGGGGGCCGTTCCTACAATGAGCAGTTCTTC
V gene: TRBV20-1
clone size: -
J gene: TRBJ2-1
D gene: TRBD2

CDR3 protein: CASSPNSRTDTQYF
CDR3 DNA: TGTGCCAGCAGCCCCAATTCTAGAACAGATACGCAGTATTTT
V gene: TRBV7-2
clone size: many
J gene: TRBJ2-3
D gene: -

CDR3 protein: CASSQGQGIQETQYF
CDR3 DNA: TGTGCCAGCAGCCAAGGACAGGGGATTCAAGAGACCCAGTACTTC
V gene: TRBV4-2
clone size: few
J gene: TRBJ2-5
D gene: TRBD1

CDR3 protein: CASSFRAGAAYEQYF
CDR3 DNA: TGTGCCAGCAGTTTCAGGGCGGGGGCCGCCTACGAGCAGTACTTC
V gene: TRBV12-3/TRBV12-4
clone size: few
J gene: TRBJ2-7
D gene: -

CDR3 protein: CASTDRGSGANVLTF
CDR3 DNA: TGTGCCAGCACCGACAGGGGATCTGGGGCCAACGTCCTGACTTTC
V gene: TRBV12-3/TRBV12-4
clone size: -
J gene: TRBJ2-6
D gene: TRBD1

CDR3 protein: CAISESRENYGYTF
CDR3 DNA: TGTGCCATCAGTGAGTCCAGAGAAAACTATGGCTACACCTTC
V gene: TRBV10-3
clone size: many
J gene: TRBJ1-2
D gene: -

CDR3 protein: CASSLKTGGANIQYF
CDR3 DNA: TGTGCCAGCAGTTTAAAGACAGGCGGGGCAAACATTCAGTACTTC
V gene: TRBV28
clone size: few
J gene: TRBJ2-4
D gene: -

CDR3 protein: CASSSAGTPYQPQHF
CDR3 DNA: TGTGCCAGCAGTTCAGCCGGGACACCGTATCAGCCCCAGCATTTT
V gene: TRBV7-8
clone size: few
J gene: TRBJ1-5
D gene: -

CDR3 protein: CASSPFWDNTEAFF
CDR3 DNA: TGTGCCAGCAGCCCGTTCTGGGACAACACTGAAGCTTTCTTT
V gene: TRBV7-9
clone size: few
J gene: TRBJ1-1
D gene: -

CDR3 protein: CASSQADPRTGSYEQYF
CDR3 DNA: TGTGCCAGCAGCCAAGCGGATCCTCGGACTGGCTCCTACGAGCAGTACTTC
V gene: TRBV3-1
clone size: -
J gene: TRBJ2-7
D gene: -

CDR3 protein: CSASSGSAADTQYF
CDR3 DNA: TGCAGTGCTAGTTCTGGGTCGGCCGCAGATACGCAGTATTTT
V gene: TRBV20-1
clone size: -
J gene: TRBJ2-3
D gene: -

CDR3 protein: CASSLEPLRTEAFF
CDR3 DNA: TGCGCCAGCAGCTTGGAACCCCTGAGGACTGAAGCTTTCTTT
V gene: TRBV5-1
clone size: many
J gene: TRBJ1-1
D gene: -

CDR3 protein: CASSQEPGLAALNEQFF
CDR3 DNA: TGCGCCAGCAGCCAAGAACCCGGACTAGCGGCCTTGAATGAGCAGTTCTTC
V gene: TRBV4-3
clone size: -
J gene: TRBJ2-1
D gene: TRBD2

CDR3 protein: CASSQEPAGGGNTEAFF
CDR3 DNA: TGCGCCAGCAGCCAAGAACCCGCAGGGGGTGGAAACACTGAAGCTTTCTTT
V gene: TRBV4-3
clone size: -
J gene: TRBJ1-1
D gene: TRBD1

CDR3 protein: CASSLAGAIYEQYF
CDR3 DNA: TGTGCCAGCAGCTTAGCGGGGGCTATCTACGAGCAGTACTTC
V gene: TRBV7-2
clone size: few
J gene: TRBJ2-7
D gene: -

CDR3 protein: CASTELRGGGRDTQYF
CDR3 DNA: TGTGCCAGCACGGAGCTGAGGGGTGGAGGGCGAGATACGCAGTATTTT
V gene: TRBV7-9
clone size: few
J gene: TRBJ2-3
D gene: -

CDR3 protein: CASSPVLVGRGYTF
CDR3 DNA: TGTGCCAGCAGCCCCGTCCTAGTGGGACGTGGCTACACCTTC
V gene: TRBV7-2
clone size: -
J gene: TRBJ1-2
D gene: -

CDR3 protein: CSARDLYEQYF
CDR3 DNA: TGCAGTGCTAGAGACCTTTACGAGCAGTACTTC
V gene: TRBV20-1
clone size: -
J gene: TRBJ2-7
D gene: -

CDR3 protein: CASTLSGGGGYTF
CDR3 DNA: TGTGCCAGCACCCTGAGCGGGGGGGGCGGCTACACCTTC
V gene: TRBV28
clone size: -
J gene: TRBJ1-2
D gene: -

CDR3 protein: CASRTGYQETQYF
CDR3 DNA: TGTGCCAGCAGGACGGGGTACCAAGAGACCCAGTACTTC
V gene: TRBV12-3/TRBV12-4
clone size: few
J gene: TRBJ2-5
D gene: -

CDR3 protein: CSASSFRGFSYEQYF
CDR3 DNA: TGCAGCGCCTCATCGTTTAGGGGGTTCTCCTACGAGCAGTACTTC
V gene: TRBV29-1
clone size: many
J gene: TRBJ2-7
D gene: -

CDR3 protein: CASSFWGGYNQPQHF
CDR3 DNA: TGTGCCAGCAGTTTTTGGGGGGGGTACAATCAGCCCCAGCATTTT
V gene: TRBV12-3/TRBV12-4
clone size: -
J gene: TRBJ1-5
D gene: -

CDR3 protein: CASSYGTQPQHF
CDR3 DNA: TGTGCCAGCAGCTACGGAACTCAGCCCCAGCATTTT
V gene: TRBV7-2
clone size: many
J gene: TRBJ1-5
D gene: -

CDR3 protein: CASSPGPPGNFYEQYF
CDR3 DNA: TGTGCCAGCAGTCCAGGTCCGCCAGGAAACTTCTACGAGCAGTACTTC
V gene: TRBV28
clone size: few
J gene: TRBJ2-7
D gene: -

CDR3 protein: CSVEGIREQDEQFF
CDR3 DNA: TGCAGCGTTGAAGGCATCCGGGAGCAGGATGAGCAGTTCTTC
V gene: TRBV29-1
clone size: -
J gene: TRBJ2-1
D gene: -

CDR3 protein: CASSSTGLSTDTQYF
CDR3 DNA: TGTGCCAGCAGTTCGACAGGGCTTAGCACAGATACGCAGTATTTT
V gene: TRBV28
clone size: many
J gene: TRBJ2-3
D gene: TRBD1

CDR3 protein: CASSSIGGAGAKNIQYF
CDR3 DNA: TGCGCCAGCAGCTCAATAGGAGGAGCTGGTGCCAAAAACATTCAGTACTTC
V gene: TRBV5-1
clone size: -
J gene: TRBJ2-4
D gene: -

CDR3 protein: CASSRGQGMNTEAFF
CDR3 DNA: TGTGCCAGCAGCCGGGGACAGGGAATGAACACTGAAGCTTTCTTT
V gene: TRBV4-2
clone size: many
J gene: TRBJ1-1
D gene: TRBD1

CDR3 protein: CASSLIRWDTSNTGELFF
CDR3 DNA: TGTGCCAGCAGCTTAATCCGGTGGGACACATCGAACACCGGGGAGCTGTTTTTT
V gene: TRBV11-1
clone size: many
J gene: TRBJ2-2
D gene: -

CDR3 protein: CSASSGTAFNTQYF
CDR3 DNA: TGCAGTGCTAGTAGCGGGACAGCCTTTAATACGCAGTATTTT
V gene: TRBV20-1
clone size: -
J gene: TRBJ2-3
D gene: -